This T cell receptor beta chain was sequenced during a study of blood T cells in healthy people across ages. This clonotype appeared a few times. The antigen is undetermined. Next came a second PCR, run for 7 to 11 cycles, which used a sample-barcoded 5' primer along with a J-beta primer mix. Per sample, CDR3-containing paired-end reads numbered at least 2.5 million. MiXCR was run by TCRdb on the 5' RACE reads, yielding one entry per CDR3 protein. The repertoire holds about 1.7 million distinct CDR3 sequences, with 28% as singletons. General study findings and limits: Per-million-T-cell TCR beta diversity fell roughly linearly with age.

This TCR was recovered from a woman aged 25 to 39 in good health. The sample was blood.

The CDR3 nucleotides read TGTGCCAGCGGACCGACAGGGGCTTATGGCTACACCTTC. It yields the protein CASGPTGAYGYTF. The chain is built from TRBV6-5 and TRBJ1-2; 8 bases line up with TRBD1. Trimming at V came to 8 bases and at J to 5 bases, leaving 7 bases not matched to a gene. This CDR3 has 13 amino acids. Germline values: CDR1 MNHEY, CDR2 SVGAGI.